This T cell receptor beta chain was identified during a study of naive and memory T cell subsets. Trimming removed 4 bases at V and 11 bases at J, with 18 bases between. The CDR3 totals 14 residues. Germline loops: CDR1 SGHTA, CDR2 FQGNSA. Two oligonucleotides, mixed equimolar, formed the beta constant-region primer covering TRBC1 and TRBC2. TCRdb reanalysed the UMI-ligation and nested PCR reads using MiXCR and keeps one entry per CDR3 protein. The profile shows 100,000 or so distinct CDR3 sequences, 7% of them singletons. This clonotype was obtained from a human donor in good health. Material: central memory CD4+ T cells from blood. The chain carries TRBV7-2 and TRBJ2-1; D possibly uses TRBD1 or TRBD2 (5 bases each). As DNA, the CDR3 is TGTGCCAGCAGCTCCTCGCCGGGACGGAGTAAGCAGTTCTTC. Translation gives CASSSSPGRSKQFF.